These 8 T cell receptor beta chains originate from one sample sequenced in a study of blood T cell repertoires in COVID-19. Clones were read by immunoSEQ multiplex PCR, and TCRdb kept only the in-frame ones, dropping some. The sample consists of approximately 210,000 clones, more than 70% of them appearing once. Specimen: PBMCs or T cells enriched from blood (not recorded which). The receptors were gathered from a man under 40 with acute COVID-19.

CDR3 sequence (DNA): TGTGCCAGCATCCTGGACGGAGGAGCCTCTGGGGCCAACGTCCTGACTTTC. Protein product: CASILDGGASGANVLTF. The J gene is TRBJ2-6, the V gene TRBV5-4; D possibly corresponds to TRBD2 (5 bases). Germline V gene data show CDR1 as SGHNT and CDR2 as YYREEE (reference sequence). V was trimmed by 6 bases and J by 0 bases, leaving 16 bases between them. This CDR3 is 17 amino acids long.

The chain joins TRBV7-6 to TRBJ1-5; no reliable D call. V was trimmed by 3 bases and J by 5 bases, leaving 11 bases between them. The CDR3 has 14 residues. Germline V lookup: CDR1 SGHVS, CDR2 FNYEAQ. The CDR3 here is CASSLEAGDQPQHF. The CDR3 coding sequence is TGTGCCAGCAGCTTGGAGGCGGGAGATCAGCCCCAGCATTTT. The complete variable domain, with remaining parts taken from reference TRBV7-6 and TRBJ1-5, reads GAGVSQSPRYKVTKRGQDVALRCDPISGHVSLYWYRQALGQGPEFLTYFNYEAQQDKSGLPNDRFSAERPEGSISTLTIQRTEQRDSAMYRCASSLEAGDQPQHFGDGTRLSIL.

The genes are TRBV7-6 and TRBJ1-1; 9 bases are shared with TRBD1. Germline CDR1 reads SGHVS; CDR2 reads FNYEAQ. V was clipped by 5 bases and J by 10 bases; unmatched bases: 14. This CDR3 spans 15 amino acids. The CDR3 coding sequence is TGTGCCAGCAGCCGCCGACAGGGGGGGTCATGGGGAGCTTTCTTT. It is translated as CASSRRQGGSWGAFF.

The chain employs TRBV28 and TRBJ1-4; possible D gene TRBD1, 6 bases. Germline values: CDR1 MDHEN, CDR2 SYDVKM. Trimming cost V 7 bases and J 6 bases, with 12 bases left between them. CDR3 length equals 13 residues. The CDR3 sequence: CASTSGTYEKLFF. The CDR3 DNA sequence: TGTGCCAGCACGTCAGGGACATATGAAAAACTGTTTTTT. The whole variable domain, remainder taken from reference TRBV28 and TRBJ1-4, is DVKVTQSSRYLVKRTGEKVFLECVQDMDHENMFWYRQDPGLGLRLIYFSYDVKMKEKGDIPEGYSVSREKKERFSLILESASTNQTSMYLCASTSGTYEKLFFGSGTQLSVL.

The V gene is TRBV18, the J gene TRBJ2-1, with 10 nucleotides matching TRBD2. Losses at the gene ends were 2 bases for V and 8 bases for J; bases not matched to a gene: 3. Germline-derived CDR1 and CDR2 are KGHSH and LQKENI. This CDR3 contains 14 residues. CDR3 DNA: TGTGCCAGCTCACCAAAGCGGGGGGGCCATGAGCAGTTCTTC. It specifies CASSPKRGGHEQFF. Filled out from reference TRBV18 and TRBJ2-1, the complete variable domain reads NAGVMQNPRHLVRRRGQEARLRCSPMKGHSHVYWYRQLPEEGLKFMVYLQKENIIDESGMPKERFSAEFPKEGPSILRIQQVVRGDSAAYFCASSPKRGGHEQFFGPGTRLTVL.

In DNA, the CDR3 is TGTGCCAGCAGCGTAAGTGGCAGGGGGCAGTATGGCTACACCTTC. It codes for CASSVSGRGQYGYTF. The chain carries TRBV9 and TRBJ1-2; TRBD1 agrees at 8 bases. Germline assignment: CDR1 SGDLS and CDR2 YYNGEE. V lost 1 base and J lost 5; bases outside the gene matches: 7. The CDR3 totals 15 residues.

This clone was recorded a few times. The chain couples TRBV5-1 to TRBJ2-7; the match to TRBD1 covers 8 bases. V shed 4 bases and J 0 bases; nucleotides not matched to a gene: 6. Germline CDR1 SGHRS, CDR2 YFSETQ. The CDR3 sequence is 15 residues long. DNA of the CDR3: TGCGCCAGCAGCGTGGGACAGGAAATCTCCTACGAGCAGTACTTC. It encodes CASSVGQEISYEQYF.

This clone was seen once. This sequence joins TRBV7-2 and TRBJ1-5, with 7 bases lining up with TRBD1. J lost 4 bases, V lost 5 bases, and 5 bases had no gene match. This CDR3 has 14 residues. Germline-derived CDR1 and CDR2 are SGHTA and FQGNSA. CDR3 nucleotide sequence: TGTGCCAGCAGCCCATGGGACAGTAATCAGCCCCAGCATTTT. Translation gives CASSPWDSNQPQHF.